These 16 T cell receptor beta chains came from one sample sequenced in a study of blood T cell repertoires in COVID-19. Sequencing used immunoSEQ multiplex PCR; TCRdb keeps in-frame clones, though not all of them. The sample lists roughly 300,000 clones, 70% to 90% occurring once. The sample comprised PBMCs or T cells enriched from blood (not recorded which). The receptors originated from a woman aged 18-29 years who had recovered from COVID-19.

The rearrangement uses TRBV7-2 and TRBJ1-6, with 7 nucleotides matching TRBD1. Germline CDR1 reads SGHTA; CDR2 reads FQGNSA. CDR3 length equals 18 residues. The V and J ends lost 2 bases and 1 base, in that order; junction bases with no gene match: 8. CDR3 loop: CASSLPRGRGSYNSPLHF. The CDR3 DNA reads as TGTGCCAGCAGCTTACCTCGGGGCAGGGGGTCCTATAATTCACCCCTCCACTTT. Complete variable domain (other parts from reference TRBV7-2 and TRBJ1-6): GAGVSQSPSNKVTEKGKDVELRCDPISGHTALYWYRQSLGQGLEFLIYFQGNSAPDKSGLPSDRFSAERTGGSVSTLTIQRTQQEDSAVYLCASSLPRGRGSYNSPLHFGNGTRLTVT.

This clone was counted only a few times. The chain employs TRBV5-1 and TRBJ1-5; 10 bases align to TRBD1. CDR1 and CDR2 from the germline V gene are SGHRS and YFSETQ. The CDR3 runs 15 residues. V dropped 0 bases and J dropped 9; count of bases not matched to a gene: 6. The CDR3 here is CASSLEGTGVTPQHF. The CDR3 DNA sequence: TGCGCCAGCAGCTTGGAGGGGACAGGGGTGACGCCCCAGCATTTT.

This clone was seen only once. The gene calls are TRBV27 and TRBJ2-1, with TRBD1 matching over 12 bases. The CDR3 is made up of 15 amino acids. Unmatched junction bases numbered 6, after V lost 5 bases and J lost 7 bases. CDR1 is MNHEY and CDR2 is SMNVEV in the germline V gene (reference sequence). CDR3 amino acids: CASSLGTGGENEQFF. CDR3 DNA sequence: TGTGCCAGCAGTCTCGGGACAGGGGGCGAAAATGAGCAGTTCTTC.

J is TRBJ1-1 and V is TRBV18; no firm D call. V was trimmed by 3 bases and J by 0 bases, leaving 8 bases between them. CDR3 length equals 14 residues. Germline-derived CDR1 and CDR2 are KGHSH and LQKENI. The CDR3 DNA reads TGTGCCAGCTCACCCGAGAACTTGAACACTGAAGCTTTCTTT. It yields the protein CASSPENLNTEAFF.

This sequence joins TRBV4-2 and TRBJ2-7, with 10 bases matching TRBD1. CDR1 and CDR2 from the germline V gene are LGHNA and YNFKEQ. The CDR3 is 15 residues long. Trimming at V came to 0 bases and at J to 3 bases, leaving 2 bases not matched to a gene. The CDR3 DNA follows: TGTGCCAGCAGCCAAGAAAGGACAGGGGGCTACGAGCAGTACTTC. The encoded protein is CASSQERTGGYEQYF.

This chain links TRBV5-8 with TRBJ2-3, with TRBD2 matching over 9 bases. The germline gives CDR1 SGHTS, CDR2 YDEGEE. CDR3 length: 14 amino acids. V lost 0 bases, J lost 4 bases, and 0 bases stayed unmatched. CDR3 in amino acids: CASSLGGGADTQYF. CDR3 nucleotides: TGTGCCAGCAGCTTGGGCGGGGGGGCAGATACGCAGTATTTT.

The rearrangement joins TRBV6-6 to TRBJ1-5, with TRBD1 matching 10 bases. The CDR3 is 13 amino acids. The trim removed 5 bases at V and 9 bases at J, leaving 4 bases unmatched. Per germline, CDR1 MNHNY and CDR2 SVGAGI (reference sequence). The CDR3 DNA reads TGTGCCAGCAGTCTGGGACAGGGGCCGCCCCAGCATTTT. It translates to CASSLGQGPPQHF.

The gene calls are TRBV3-1 (or the pseudogene TRBV3-2) and TRBJ2-1; no firm D call. V was clipped by 2 bases and J by 6 bases, with 5 bases between them. The CDR3 runs to 12 residues. CDR1 LGHDT and CDR2 YNNKEL come from the germline V gene (reference sequence). Written as DNA, the CDR3 is TGTGCCAGCAGCCAACGGTCCAATGAGCAGTTCTTC. It is translated as CASSQRSNEQFF.

This chain uses TRBV27 with TRBJ1-6; the D gene is possibly TRBD1 (6 bases). The CDR3 is made up of 17 amino acids. V gave up 0 bases and J gave up 9 bases, with 18 bases separating them. Per the germline V gene, CDR1 is MNHEY and CDR2 is SMNVEV (reference sequence). CDR3 in DNA: TGTGCCAGCAGTTTATCGGCAGGGGCGGTGGGCAGTTCACCCCTCCACTTT. Its protein is CASSLSAGAVGSSPLHF.

The gene calls are TRBV19 and TRBJ1-2; unclear D gene. Germline CDR1 and CDR2: LNHDA and SQIVND (reference sequence). Trimming left V 1 base short and J 2 bases short, with 8 bases between. There are 14 residues in the CDR3. The CDR3, as DNA: TGTGCCAGTAGTATAGCGGAACAGAACTATGGCTACACCTTC. The encoded protein is CASSIAEQNYGYTF. Drawing the rest from reference TRBV19 and TRBJ1-2, the complete variable domain is DGGITQSPKYLFRKEGQNVTLSCEQNLNHDAMYWYRQDPGQGLRLIYYSQIVNDFQKGDIAEGYSVSREKKESFPLTVTSAQKNPTAFYLCASSIAEQNYGYTFGSGTRLTVV.

The chain couples TRBV5-1 to TRBJ1-5, with D perhaps matching TRBD1 (5 bases). V was shortened by 0 bases and J by 0 bases, with 10 bases between the two germline ends. The germline V gene encodes CDR1 SGHRS and CDR2 YFSETQ. The CDR3 is made up of 16 amino acids. The CDR3: CASSLGGDYSNQPQHF. The CDR3 DNA sequence: TGCGCCAGCAGCTTGGGAGGGGACTATAGCAATCAGCCCCAGCATTTT.

This chain connects TRBV11-2 to TRBJ2-2; D remains ambiguous. Looked up from germline, CDR1 is SGHAT and CDR2 is FQNNGV. The CDR3 covers 16 residues. V shed 0 bases and J shed 5 bases, with 13 bases lying between them. The CDR3 DNA sequence: TGTGCCAGCAGCTTAGAGACGGGTTGGATAACCGGGGAGCTGTTTTTT. Amino acid sequence: CASSLETGWITGELFF.

This chain uses TRBV4-2 with TRBJ2-2; D may be TRBD1 (6 bases). The CDR3 is 18 amino acids. Trimming removed 0 bases at V and 3 bases at J, with 17 bases between. Germline V gene lookup returns CDR1 LGHNA and CDR2 YNFKEQ. The CDR3 DNA follows: TGTGCCAGCAGCCAAGATCGAACAGGGTTTTCGTACACCGGGGAGCTGTTTTTT. This encodes CASSQDRTGFSYTGELFF.

The chain recombines TRBV27 with TRBJ1-2; no clear D. Germline CDR1 is MNHEY and CDR2 is SMNVEV (reference sequence). The CDR3 covers 15 residues. V was cut by 5 bases and J by 4 bases, with 17 bases left in between. The CDR3, as DNA: TGTGCCAGCAGTCCCTCCCGATCCAGACTCTATGGCTACACCTTC. Its protein is CASSPSRSRLYGYTF.

This chain uses TRBV5-1 with TRBJ1-3, with D maybe TRBD1 (5 bases). The CDR3 sequence is 17 residues long. CDR1 is SGHRS, CDR2 YFSETQ, per germline. With 3 bases removed from V and 0 bases from J, the gap between germline ends came to 16 bases. The CDR3 region has the DNA TGCGCCAGCAGCTCAAACCGGGACTCCAGCTCTGGAAACACCATATATTTT. Its protein is CASSSNRDSSSGNTIYF.

The chain uses TRBV29-1 and TRBJ1-1, with D perhaps matching TRBD1 (6 bases). Trimming shortened V by 7 bases and J by 0 bases, and 15 bases separated the two germline ends. Germline lookup yields CDR1 SQVTM and CDR2 ANQGSEA. The CDR3 runs 14 residues. CDR3 residues: CSARTASMNTEAFF. The DNA of the CDR3 is TGCAGCGCTCGGACAGCTTCCATGAACACTGAAGCTTTCTTT.